This T cell receptor (beta chain) was identified in a study of CD8 T cells in ankylosing spondylitis. Making the TCR beta libraries involved quantitative 5'-RACE with molecular barcodes. TCRdb re-called the 5' RACE reads through MiXCR, storing one row per CDR3 protein. The profile shows tens of thousands of distinct CDR3 sequences, roughly 9.6% of them singletons. Study-level points and caveats: According to the report, clones linked to the disease were significantly enriched in matched synovial fluid samples taken from ankylosing spondylitis patients.

This clonotype has a count of ten or more. Its cognate antigen is unknown. Per germline, CDR1 DFQATT and CDR2 SNEGSKA (reference sequence). V lost 0 bases and J lost 7, with 13 bases in between. There are 14 residues in the CDR3. Sequencing was carried out using blood, either unsorted or a sorted T cell fraction (not recorded which). This chain uses TRBV20-1 with TRBJ1-5, with D tentatively TRBD1 (5 bases). The clonotype comes from a male donor with ankylosing spondylitis or in good health (not recorded which). CDR3 sequence reads: CSARDLREVQPQHF. The CDR3 DNA reads TGCAGTGCTAGAGATCTCAGGGAAGTGCAGCCCCAGCATTTT.